This T cell receptor (beta chain) was retrieved from a study of T cells in localized non-small cell lung cancer. Findings of the study overall: It was uninvolved adjacent lung that showed the highest T cell clonality, exceeding tumor.

Here immunoSEQ multiplex PCR was the method, and the copy in TCRdb shows in-frame clones only, minus some. Seen here are 5,500 to 8,000 clones, more than 35% observed once, and the top ten hold 6% to 8%. CDR1 is SGHNT and CDR2 is YENEEA in the germline V gene. The CDR3 sequence is 16 residues long. The J segment lost 2 bases and the V segment lost 4 bases, leaving 8 bases of the junction unmatched. By share, this clone ranks as medium-sized. Its antigen is still unknown. V is TRBV11-3 and J is TRBJ2-7, with TRBD2 matching 10 bases. This TCR came from a man aged 40 to 70 with stage III lung adenocarcinoma. Here the sequenced sample was lung tumor tissue, taken before any cancer treatment. The CDR3 sequence: CASSSQLAGKPYEQYF. The CDR3 bases are TGTGCCAGCAGCTCTCAACTAGCGGGGAAGCCCTACGAGCAGTACTTC. Variable domain in full (rest from reference TRBV11-3 and TRBJ2-7): EAGVVQSPRYKIIEKKQPVAFWCNPISGHNTLYWYLQNLGQGPELLIRYENEEAVDDSQLPKDRFSAERLKGVDSTLKIQPAELGDSAVYLCASSSQLAGKPYEQYFGPGTRLTVT.